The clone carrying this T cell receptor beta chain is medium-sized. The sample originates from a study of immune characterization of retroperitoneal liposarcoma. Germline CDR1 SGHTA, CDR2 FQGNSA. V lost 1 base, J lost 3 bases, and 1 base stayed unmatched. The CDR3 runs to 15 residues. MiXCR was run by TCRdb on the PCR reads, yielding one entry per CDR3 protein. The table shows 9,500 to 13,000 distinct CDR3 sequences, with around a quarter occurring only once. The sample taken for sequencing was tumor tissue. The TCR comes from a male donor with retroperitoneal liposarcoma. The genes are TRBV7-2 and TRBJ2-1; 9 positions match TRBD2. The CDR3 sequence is CASSLDSGSYNEQFF. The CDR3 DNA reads TGTGCCAGCAGCTTAGATAGCGGGAGCTACAATGAGCAGTTCTTC.